What follows describes a single T cell receptor beta chain. The entry originates in a study of blood T cell repertoires in COVID-19. The CDR3 runs 14 residues. V lost 6 bases and J lost 3, with 18 bases in between. CDR1 and CDR2 (germline): SQVTM, ANQGSEA. Original analysis: Amplified reference gene primers provided the basis for estimating nucleated cell counts. Only in-frame clones appear in the TCRdb table, and some are missing; sequencing was by immunoSEQ multiplex PCR. For V, J and clone size, that table is used; D and trimming come from the DNA. The data show roughly 340,000 clones, with around 87% seen just once and around 6% held by the top ten.

Sequencing was carried out using peripheral blood. J is TRBJ2-7 and V is TRBV29-1; D is perhaps TRBD1 (5 bases). This receptor was obtained from a woman in her forties or fifties with COVID-19, enrolled during active disease. This CDR3 is CSVLGQGSLYEQYF. The CDR3, as DNA: TGCAGCGTCTTGGGGCAGGGCTCTCTCTACGAGCAGTACTTC.